These 32 T cell receptor beta chains originate from one sample sequenced in a study of blood T cell repertoires in COVID-19. Measured with immunoSEQ multiplex PCR; TCRdb has only the in-frame clones, and not every one. The sample holds under 300,000 clones, about four fifths seen once. Sequencing was carried out using peripheral blood. These receptors all stem from a woman in her fifties or sixties who had recovered from COVID-19.

This clone was observed once. This chain connects TRBV19 to TRBJ1-1; 7 nucleotides line up with TRBD1. The V segment lost 6 bases and the J segment 0 bases; nucleotides outside the gene matches: 10. Germline V gene sequence: CDR1 LNHDA, CDR2 SQIVND (reference sequence). CDR3 length: 16 amino acids. CDR3 nucleotide sequence: TGTGCCAGTAGCACGACAGGGATTGACTTGAACACTGAAGCTTTCTTT. Amino acids: CASSTTGIDLNTEAFF.

This chain joins TRBV7-9 and TRBJ2-1, with 9 bases lining up with TRBD2. The CDR3 is made up of 15 amino acids. Germline loops: CDR1 SEHNR, CDR2 FQNEAQ (reference sequence). The J segment lost 10 bases and the V segment lost 6 bases, leaving 13 bases of the junction unmatched. The CDR3 DNA is TGTGCCAGCAGTTCCCTCCTGGGACTAGCATACGAGCAGTTCTTC. It specifies CASSSLLGLAYEQFF.

CDR3 DNA sequence: TGTGCCAGCAGCCGCGGGTATGGCTACACCTTC. Protein product: CASSRGYGYTF. The chain has TRBV6-6 and TRBJ1-2, with D uncertain. CDR3 length equals 11 residues. Germline CDR1 MNHNY, CDR2 SVGAGI (reference sequence). V shed 6 bases and J shed 5 bases, with 7 bases lying between them.

The genes are TRBV5-1 and TRBJ1-2; weak D call: TRBD1 (5 bases). The germline V gene has CDR1 SGHRS and CDR2 YFSETQ. The CDR3 has 12 residues. V was shortened by 5 bases and J by 1 base, with 6 bases between the two germline ends. The CDR3 sequence is CASRTDNYGYTF. CDR3 bases: TGCGCCAGCAGGACAGATAACTATGGCTACACCTTC.

The genes are TRBV4-2 and TRBJ1-2, with TRBD1 matching over 7 bases. V lost 2 bases, J lost 1 base, and 4 bases stayed unmatched. The CDR3 has 15 amino acids. Germline-derived CDR1 and CDR2 are LGHNA and YNFKEQ. In DNA, the CDR3 is TGTGCCAGCAGCCAAACAGGGGCCCTTAACTATGGCTACACCTTC. This sequence encodes CASSQTGALNYGYTF.

This clone was picked up a small number of times. The gene calls are TRBV27 and TRBJ1-2; 8 bases line up with TRBD1. CDR3 size: 15 residues. Germline V gene sequence: CDR1 MNHEY, CDR2 SMNVEV (reference sequence). J was trimmed by 4 bases and V by 2 bases; bases with no gene match: 6. CDR3 DNA sequence: TGTGCCAGCAGTTTAAGGTGGACAGGGATCTATGGCTACACCTTC. Translated, it gives CASSLRWTGIYGYTF.

This clone was detected a few times. CDR3 in amino acids: CASSLGAGTTYEQYF. For the CDR3, the DNA is TGTGCCAGCAGCTTAGGGGCGGGCACAACGTACGAGCAGTACTTC. The chain uses TRBV7-9 and TRBJ2-7; the D gene is possibly TRBD2 (5 bases). V lost 1 base to trimming and J lost 4 bases, with 14 bases between them. This CDR3 spans 15 amino acids. Germline loops: CDR1 SEHNR, CDR2 FQNEAQ (reference sequence).

This rearrangement joins TRBV27 to TRBJ1-5; TRBD1 agrees at 8 bases. The CDR3 extends over 16 amino acids. The junction had 8 bases not matched to a gene; V was cut back by 5 bases and J by 2 bases. Germline V gene sequence: CDR1 MNHEY, CDR2 SMNVEV (reference sequence). This CDR3 is CASSPQGALGNQPQHF. The DNA for the CDR3 is TGTGCCAGCAGTCCGCAGGGGGCTCTTGGCAATCAGCCCCAGCATTTT.

The rearrangement joins TRBV21-1 to TRBJ1-4; the DNA was not compared with TRBD1, the D call given in the table. TRBV21-1 is a documented pseudogene. The CDR3 covers 18 residues. The CDR3 here is CASSIRQGPGKTNEKLFF. CDR3 sequence (DNA): TGTGCCAGCAGCATCCGACAGGGCCCGGGCAAAACTAATGAAAAACTGTTTTTT.

This chain joins TRBV4-3 and TRBJ2-3, with 10 bases matching TRBD2. J was trimmed by 0 bases and V by 0 bases; bases with no gene match: 18. Germline V CDR1 and CDR2: LGHNA, YSLEER. This CDR3 is 22 amino acids long. CDR3 DNA: TGCGCCAGCAGCCAAGATCTCCCTGGGGGGCTAGCGGGGGCCGCTAGCACAGATACGCAGTATTTT. It encodes CASSQDLPGGLAGAASTDTQYF.

The count of this clone is one. The chain uses TRBV29-1 and TRBJ2-1; the D gene is possibly TRBD1 (6 bases). The CDR3 has 15 residues. Germline values: CDR1 SQVTM, CDR2 ANQGSEA. V was pared by 1 base and J by 1 base, with 11 bases between. CDR3 sequence: CSVEGGQGSYNEQFF. The CDR3 DNA reads TGCAGCGTTGAAGGCGGTCAGGGGTCCTACAATGAGCAGTTCTTC.

V usage is TRBV4-3 and J usage is TRBJ1-3, with unresolved D. CDR3 size: 15 residues. Trimming stripped 0 bases from V and 2 bases from J, with 8 bases between. Germline CDR1 LGHNA, CDR2 YSLEER. CDR3 in amino acids: CASSQDASAGNTIYF. The CDR3 region has the DNA TGCGCCAGCAGCCAAGATGCTTCAGCTGGAAACACCATATATTTT.

The J gene is TRBJ2-5, the V gene TRBV4-2, with 8 bases lining up with TRBD2. This CDR3 comprises 16 residues. The V gene end was trimmed by 5 bases and the J gene end by 5 bases; junction bases not matched to a gene: 13. The germline V gene encodes CDR1 LGHNA and CDR2 YNFKEQ. As DNA, the CDR3 is TGTGCCAGCAGCTGGAACGAGACTAGCGTCGTGGAGACCCAGTACTTC. Translation: CASSWNETSVVETQYF.

CDR3 nucleotides: TGTGCCAGCAGCGGGGACAGCTTTGTTAACACCGGGGAGCTGTTTTTT. Amino acids: CASSGDSFVNTGELFF. The V call is TRBV9, the J call TRBJ2-2; 7 nucleotides align to TRBD1. CDR3 size: 16 residues. The V and J ends lost 3 bases and 2 bases, in that order; junction bases with no gene match: 7. The germline V gene has CDR1 SGDLS and CDR2 YYNGEE.

The rearrangement joins TRBV7-3 to TRBJ1-4, with 9 bases identical to TRBD1. The CDR3 runs 15 residues. Unmatched junction bases numbered 4, after V lost 3 bases and J lost 5 bases. Germline values: CDR1 SGHTA, CDR2 FQGTGA. CDR3 nucleotides: TGTGCCAGCAGCTTCGCCGGGACAGGGAATGAAAAACTGTTTTTT. Encoded protein: CASSFAGTGNEKLFF.

This clone appeared a few times. This chain connects TRBV7-6 to TRBJ1-5; perhaps TRBD1 as D (5 bases). The CDR3 sequence is 15 residues long. Germline CDR1 SGHVS, CDR2 FNYEAQ. The germline V and J ends were trimmed by 4 bases and 6 bases, with 16 bases remaining between them. The CDR3: CASSSGLGGIQPQHF. The CDR3 DNA is TGTGCCAGCAGCTCCGGATTGGGGGGAATTCAGCCCCAGCATTTT.

This chain uses TRBV30 with TRBJ1-6; no reliable D call. Germline V gene data show CDR1 as GTSNPN and CDR2 as SVGIG (reference sequence). This CDR3 contains 12 residues. Trimming left V 3 bases short and J 8 bases short, with 8 bases between. The CDR3 sequence is CAWRNNDSPLHF. CDR3 sequence (DNA): TGTGCCTGGAGAAATAATGATTCACCCCTCCACTTT.

V gene TRBV3-1 (or the pseudogene TRBV3-2) combines with J gene TRBJ2-4; D not certain. CDR3 length: 15 residues. V was pared by 1 base and J by 0 bases, with 7 bases between. The germline gives CDR1 LGHDT, CDR2 YNNKEL (reference sequence). The DNA of the CDR3 is TGTGCCAGCAGCCAAGGGGCGATAGCCAAAAACATTCAGTACTTC. This encodes CASSQGAIAKNIQYF.

This chain uses TRBV6-2 or TRBV6-3 with TRBJ1-6; D might be TRBD1 (6 bases). CDR1 and CDR2 from the germline V gene are MNHEY and SVGEGT. CDR3 length equals 14 residues. The germline V and J ends were trimmed by 2 bases and 10 bases, with 12 bases remaining between them. CDR3 sequence: CASSYLQGSSPLHF. The CDR3 DNA follows: TGTGCCAGCAGTTACCTCCAGGGGTCCTCACCCCTCCACTTT.

This chain connects TRBV12-3 or TRBV12-4 to TRBJ2-7, with D unclear. The CDR3 sequence is 11 residues long. The V end lost 4 bases, the J end lost 7 bases, and 8 bases lay between the germline ends. CDR3 DNA: TGTGCCAGCAGTTCCCGACAAGAGCAGTACTTC. This encodes CASSSRQEQYF.

A single count supports this clone. The chain has TRBV14 and TRBJ2-7; tentative D call: TRBD2 (6 bases). The V end was cut by 4 bases, the J end by 1 base, with 8 bases between. Germline V gene data show CDR1 as SGHDN and CDR2 as FVKESK. The CDR3 is made up of 13 amino acids. DNA for the CDR3: TGTGCCAGCAGCCGTGGAGGGTCCTACGAGCAGTACTTC. Translating gives CASSRGGSYEQYF.

Only a few counts were recorded for this clone. J is TRBJ1-2 and V is TRBV11-2, with 7 nucleotides matching TRBD1. Per the germline V gene, CDR1 is SGHAT and CDR2 is FQNNGV. CDR3 length equals 14 residues. With 2 bases clipped from V and 6 bases from J, the junction kept 6 bases outside the gene matches. For the CDR3, the DNA is TGTGCCAGCAGCTTAATCGGCAGGGGGGATGGCTACACCTTC. Amino acids: CASSLIGRGDGYTF.

This CDR3 reads CASSGDSAGRSGYTF. In DNA form, the CDR3 reads TGTGCCAGCAGTGGGGACAGCGCAGGGCGTAGTGGCTACACCTTC. The genes are TRBV6-6 and TRBJ1-2; the match to TRBD1 covers 7 bases. The CDR3 runs to 15 residues. The V gene end was trimmed by 5 bases and the J gene end by 7 bases; junction bases not matched to a gene: 13. Germline V gene sequence: CDR1 MNHNY, CDR2 SVGAGI (reference sequence).

This clone has ten or more counts. The chain has TRBV9 and TRBJ1-5, with no clear D. The CDR3 runs to 15 residues. Germline V gene sequence: CDR1 SGDLS, CDR2 YYNGEE. The V gene lost 0 bases and the J gene lost 3 bases, with 10 bases spanning the gap. The CDR3 loop is CASSVAGGYNQPQHF. CDR3 in DNA: TGTGCCAGCAGCGTAGCAGGAGGATACAATCAGCCCCAGCATTTT. The full variable domain, completed using reference TRBV9 and TRBJ1-5, is DSGVTQTPKHLITATGQRVTLRCSPRSGDLSVYWYQQSLDQGLQFLIQYYNGEERAKGNILERFSAQQFPDLHSELNLSSLELGDSALYFCASSVAGGYNQPQHFGDGTRLSIL.

The V call is TRBV25-1, the J call TRBJ1-3; D call uncertain. V was shortened by 4 bases and J by 6 bases, with 13 bases between the two germline ends. Germline CDR1 reads MGHDK; CDR2 reads SYGVNS. The CDR3 contains 14 residues. This CDR3 reads CASSGLAGTNTIYF. CDR3 nucleotides: TGTGCCAGCAGTGGCCTCGCCGGTACAAACACCATATATTTT.

The rearrangement links TRBV2 to TRBJ2-6, with 9 positions matching TRBD2. The CDR3 has 18 amino acids. V lost 1 base and J lost 2; bases outside the gene matches: 6. Per germline, CDR1 SNHLY and CDR2 FYNNEI. CDR3 loop: CASSEGASGAAGANVLTF. CDR3 DNA: TGTGCCAGCAGTGAAGGGGCTAGCGGGGCTGCTGGGGCCAACGTCCTGACTTTC.

This clone showed up just a few times. The V and J genes are TRBV2 and TRBJ2-7; 8 nucleotides align to TRBD1. This CDR3 region has 14 residues. Germline V gene data show CDR1 as SNHLY and CDR2 as FYNNEI. V lost 6 bases and J lost 0; bases outside the gene matches: 4. CDR3 DNA sequence: TGTGCCAGCAGGGGACAGGCGGCCTCCTACGAGCAGTACTTC. It encodes CASRGQAASYEQYF.

This clone came up a few times. This chain links TRBV7-8 with TRBJ2-7; possibly TRBD1 for D (5 bases). The CDR3 has 13 residues. The V gene lost 4 bases and the J gene lost 4 bases, with 11 bases spanning the gap. Germline V lookup: CDR1 SGHVS, CDR2 FQNEAQ. The CDR3 DNA reads TGTGCCAGCAGCTCGCTCAGGGCTTACGAGCAGTACTTC. Its protein is CASSSLRAYEQYF.

The chain recombines TRBV3-1 (or the pseudogene TRBV3-2) with TRBJ1-1; TRBD1 is a possible D gene (5 bases). CDR1 and CDR2 from the germline V gene are LGHDT and YNNKEL (reference sequence). Trimming removed 0 bases at V and 8 bases at J, with 25 bases between. The CDR3 covers 18 residues. CDR3 nucleotides: TGTGCCAGCAGCCAAGATCTGGGGCAGGGTGACCGGGGGTCGGAAGCTTTCTTT. This translates into CASSQDLGQGDRGSEAFF.

This clone has only one observation. For the CDR3, the DNA is TGTGCCAGCAGTCCGTCAGGGGACACCGGGGAGCTGTTTTTT. Its translation: CASSPSGDTGELFF. The rearrangement uses TRBV6-4 and TRBJ2-2, with a possible D match to TRBD1 (6 bases). CDR1 and CDR2 (germline): MRHNA, SNTAGT. The V gene lost 5 bases and the J gene lost 3 bases, with 10 bases spanning the gap. The CDR3 contains 14 residues.

This clone was seen more than once but under ten times. The DNA for the CDR3 is TGTGCCAGCAGTGAACGCACTGAAGCTTTCTTT. Translated, it gives CASSERTEAFF. The chain combines TRBV25-1 with TRBJ1-1; D gene uncertain. Trimming removed 2 bases at V and 4 bases at J, with 2 bases between. CDR1 and CDR2 (germline): MGHDK, SYGVNS. CDR3 length: 11 residues.

CDR3 sequence reads: CASSMGGGDYGYTF. In DNA, the CDR3 is TGTGCCAGTAGTATGGGCGGGGGAGACTATGGCTACACCTTC. V gene TRBV19 combines with J gene TRBJ1-2; weak D call: TRBD1 (5 bases). Per the germline V gene, CDR1 is LNHDA and CDR2 is SQIVND (reference sequence). The CDR3 extends over 14 amino acids. The ends were cut back, 3 bases at V and 3 bases at J, with 11 bases in the middle.